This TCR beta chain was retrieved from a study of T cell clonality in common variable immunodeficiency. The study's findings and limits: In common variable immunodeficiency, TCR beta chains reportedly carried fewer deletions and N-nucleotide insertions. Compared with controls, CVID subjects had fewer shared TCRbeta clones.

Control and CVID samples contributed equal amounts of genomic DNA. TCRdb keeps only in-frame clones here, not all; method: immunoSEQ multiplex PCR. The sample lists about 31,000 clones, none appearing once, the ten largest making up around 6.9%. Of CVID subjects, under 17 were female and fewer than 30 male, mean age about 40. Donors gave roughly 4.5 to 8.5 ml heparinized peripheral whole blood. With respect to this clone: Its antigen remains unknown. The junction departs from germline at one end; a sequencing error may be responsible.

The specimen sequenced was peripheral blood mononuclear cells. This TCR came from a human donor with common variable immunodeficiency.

CDR3 DNA (partial): TGTGCCAGCACCTTAGAGGGGCGGGGTGAA. Translating it yields CASTLEGRGE. The whole CDR3 region reads CASTLEGRGEAFF. The chain couples TRBV7-2 to TRBJ1-1, with a tentative D call TRBD1 (5 bases). The CDR3 end falls 3 residues outside the read, so it is completed with the germline J gene. This CDR3 spans 13 amino acids. Looked up from germline, CDR1 is SGHTA and CDR2 is FQGNSA. Combining the CDR3 with reference TRBV7-2 and TRBJ1-1 gives the whole variable domain GAGVSQSPSNKVTEKGKDVELRCDPISGHTALYWYRQSLGQGLEFLIYFQGNSAPDKSGLPSDRFSAERTGGSVSTLTIQRTQQEDSAVYLCASTLEGRGEAFFGQGTRLTVV.